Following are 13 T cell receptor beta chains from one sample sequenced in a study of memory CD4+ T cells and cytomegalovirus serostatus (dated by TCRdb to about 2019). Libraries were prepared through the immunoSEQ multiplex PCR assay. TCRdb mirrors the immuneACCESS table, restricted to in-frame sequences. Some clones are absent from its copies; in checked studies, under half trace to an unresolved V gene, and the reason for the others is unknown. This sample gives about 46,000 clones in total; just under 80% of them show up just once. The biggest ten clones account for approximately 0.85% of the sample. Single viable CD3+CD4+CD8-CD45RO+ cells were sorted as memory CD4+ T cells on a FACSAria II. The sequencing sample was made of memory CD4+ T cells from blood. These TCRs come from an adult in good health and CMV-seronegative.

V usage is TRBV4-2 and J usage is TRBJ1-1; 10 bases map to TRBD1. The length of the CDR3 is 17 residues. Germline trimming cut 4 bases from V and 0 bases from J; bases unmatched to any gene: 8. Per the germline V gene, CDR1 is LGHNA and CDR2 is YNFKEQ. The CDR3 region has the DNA TGTGCCAGCAGCCCCGGGACAGGGGCCAATCTGAACACTGAAGCTTTCTTT. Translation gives CASSPGTGANLNTEAFF.

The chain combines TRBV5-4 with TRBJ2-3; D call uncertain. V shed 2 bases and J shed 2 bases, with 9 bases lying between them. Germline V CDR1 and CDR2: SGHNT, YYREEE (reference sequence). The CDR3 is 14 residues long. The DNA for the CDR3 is TGTGCCAGCAGCTTTGGGATTGACACAGATACGCAGTATTTT. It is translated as CASSFGIDTDTQYF.

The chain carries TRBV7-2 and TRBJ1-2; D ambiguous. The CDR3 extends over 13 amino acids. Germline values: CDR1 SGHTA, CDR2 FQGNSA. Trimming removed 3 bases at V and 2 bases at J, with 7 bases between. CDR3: CASSFGINYGYTF. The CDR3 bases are TGTGCCAGCAGCTTCGGGATAAACTATGGCTACACCTTC.

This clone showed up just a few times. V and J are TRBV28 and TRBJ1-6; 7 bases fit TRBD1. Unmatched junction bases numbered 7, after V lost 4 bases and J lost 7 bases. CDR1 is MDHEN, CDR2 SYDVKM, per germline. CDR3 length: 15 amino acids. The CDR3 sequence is CASSSSDRANSPLHF. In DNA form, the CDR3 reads TGTGCCAGCAGTTCCTCAGACAGGGCGAATTCACCCCTCCACTTT.

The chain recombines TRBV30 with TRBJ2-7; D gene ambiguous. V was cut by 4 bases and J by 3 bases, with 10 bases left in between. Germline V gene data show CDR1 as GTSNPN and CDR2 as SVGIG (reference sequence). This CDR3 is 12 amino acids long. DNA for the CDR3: TGTGCCTGGACCCCGGACCGCTACGAGCAGTACTTC. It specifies CAWTPDRYEQYF.

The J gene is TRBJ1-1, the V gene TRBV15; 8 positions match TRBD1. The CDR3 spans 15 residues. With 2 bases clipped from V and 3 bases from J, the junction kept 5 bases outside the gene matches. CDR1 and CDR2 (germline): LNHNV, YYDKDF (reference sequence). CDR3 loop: CATSRRTGNDTEAFF. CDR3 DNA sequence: TGTGCCACCAGCAGACGGACAGGGAATGACACTGAAGCTTTCTTT.

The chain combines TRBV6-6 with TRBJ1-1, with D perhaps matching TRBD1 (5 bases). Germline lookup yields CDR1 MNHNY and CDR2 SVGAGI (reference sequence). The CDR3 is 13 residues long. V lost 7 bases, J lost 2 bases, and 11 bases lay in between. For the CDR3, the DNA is TGTGCCAGCACAAGGGGCCTAAACACTGAAGCTTTCTTT. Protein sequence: CASTRGLNTEAFF.

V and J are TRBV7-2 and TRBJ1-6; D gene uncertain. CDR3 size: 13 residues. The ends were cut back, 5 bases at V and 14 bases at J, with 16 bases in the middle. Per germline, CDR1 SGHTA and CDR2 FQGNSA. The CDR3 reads CASSGDMFTTLHF. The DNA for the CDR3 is TGTGCCAGCAGCGGAGACATGTTTACGACCCTCCACTTT.

CDR3 in amino acids: CASSPTGRGLSTDTQYF. The CDR3 DNA follows: TGTGCCAGCAGCCCCACCGGGAGGGGCCTTAGCACAGATACGCAGTATTTT. The V and J genes are TRBV11-3 and TRBJ2-3, with 8 bases that match TRBD2. CDR3 length: 17 amino acids. The V gene end was trimmed by 5 bases and the J gene end by 0 bases; junction bases not matched to a gene: 10. Germline-derived CDR1 and CDR2 are SGHNT and YENEEA.

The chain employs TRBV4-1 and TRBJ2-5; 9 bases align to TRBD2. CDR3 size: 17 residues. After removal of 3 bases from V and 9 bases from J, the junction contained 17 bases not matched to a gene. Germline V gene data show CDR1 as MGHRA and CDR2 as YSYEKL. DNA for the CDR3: TGCGCCAGCAGCCAGGCGGCAGCTAGCGGGGCCAAGTTGCCCCAGTACTTC. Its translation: CASSQAAASGAKLPQYF.

CDR3 nucleotides: TGCGCCAGCAGCCAAGGACGGACACAAGAGACCCAGTACTTC. It encodes CASSQGRTQETQYF. V is TRBV4-3 and J is TRBJ2-5, with D possibly TRBD1 on 5 matching bases. This CDR3 has 14 amino acids. Germline CDR1 and CDR2: LGHNA and YSLEER. The germline V and J ends were trimmed by 1 base and 2 bases, with 8 bases remaining between them.

The CDR3 reads CASSTQGAGEQFF. Written as DNA, the CDR3 is TGTGCCAGCAGCACCCAAGGGGCGGGTGAGCAGTTCTTC. The chain joins TRBV9 to TRBJ2-1, with D perhaps given as TRBD1 or TRBD2 (5 bases each). Germline V CDR1 and CDR2: SGDLS, YYNGEE. V lost 4 bases and J lost 9, with 14 bases in between. There are 13 residues in the CDR3.

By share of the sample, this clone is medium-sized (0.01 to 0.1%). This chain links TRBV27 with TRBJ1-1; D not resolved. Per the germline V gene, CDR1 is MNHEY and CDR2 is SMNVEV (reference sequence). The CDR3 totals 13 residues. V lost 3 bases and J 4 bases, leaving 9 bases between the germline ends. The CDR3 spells CASSLRATTEAFF. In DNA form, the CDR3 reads TGTGCCAGCAGTTTGAGGGCGACCACTGAAGCTTTCTTT.